A selection of T cell receptor beta chains follows, all from one sample in a study of neurological immune-mediated disorders. A single record per CDR3 protein comes from TCRdb applying MiXCR to the 5' RACE reads. The sample lists about 87,000 distinct CDR3 sequences; around 3.4% were seen once. Sequenced input: PBMCs. These receptors came from a woman aged 45-60 years with multiple sclerosis. Each CDR3 is given with its conserved first and last residue. Each record gives: clone size, D gene, V gene, J gene, CDR3 DNA, CDR3 protein. D genes are given only for firm matches. Clone size, where shown, is once, few, many, or a class for clones that have expanded.

size: many
D: NA
V: TRBV7-2
J: TRBJ2-7
DNA: TGTGCCAGCAGCTCGAGGGGGTTGTCCTACGAGCAGTACTTC
CDR3: CASSSRGLSYEQYF

size: many
D: NA
V: TRBV25-1
J: TRBJ2-5
DNA: TGTGCCAGCAGTGAATTATGGGGAAACCAAGAGACCCAGTACTTC
CDR3: CASSELWGNQETQYF

size: many
D: TRBD1
V: TRBV7-9
J: TRBJ2-5
DNA: TGTGCCAGCAGCTCGACCCATCGGGACAGGGTGCAGTACTTC
CDR3: CASSSTHRDRVQYF

size: NA
D: TRBD1
V: TRBV25-1
J: TRBJ2-1
DNA: TGTGACAGCAGGGGGCTGTTCAATGAGCAGTTCTTC
CDR3: CDSRGLFNEQFF

size: many
D: NA
V: TRBV7-6
J: TRBJ1-1
DNA: TGTGCCAGCAGCTTAGTCCGGGTAGGCACTGAAGCTTTCTTT
CDR3: CASSLVRVGTEAFF

size: many
D: NA
V: TRBV20-1
J: TRBJ1-2
DNA: TGCAGTGTAAAGGTTCGGCGGGAAACGACCGGCTACACCTTC
CDR3: CSVKVRRETTGYTF

size: many
D: NA
V: TRBV7-2
J: TRBJ2-3
DNA: TGTGCCAGCAGCTTTGAGTCCGATACGCAGTATTTT
CDR3: CASSFESDTQYF

size: many
D: NA
V: TRBV2
J: TRBJ1-4
DNA: TGTGCCAGCAGTGAAGCGCTGGACGGGGTGGATCTGTTTTTT
CDR3: CASSEALDGVDLFF

size: many
D: NA
V: TRBV12-3/TRBV12-4
J: TRBJ2-1
DNA: TGTGCCAGCAGCCCCGGTCCGGCATCCTACAATGAGCAGTTCTTC
CDR3: CASSPGPASYNEQFF

size: many
D: NA
V: TRBV20-1
J: TRBJ2-7
DNA: TGCAGTGCCCCAGGACCCGGCTACGAGCAGTACTTC
CDR3: CSAPGPGYEQYF

size: few
D: NA
V: TRBV7-7
J: TRBJ2-5
DNA: TGTGCTAGCAGCTTGCAGGCTAGGTCAGGGGAGACCCAGTACTTC
CDR3: CASSLQARSGETQYF

size: many
D: TRBD2
V: TRBV20-1
J: TRBJ2-5
DNA: TGCAGTGCTAGAGGGACTAGCGGGGGCCAGTATCAAGAGACCCAGTACTTC
CDR3: CSARGTSGGQYQETQYF

size: many
D: TRBD1
V: TRBV28
J: TRBJ1-1
DNA: TGTGCCAGCATCTCCGACAGGGTTGCTTTCTTT
CDR3: CASISDRVAFF

size: many
D: NA
V: TRBV9
J: TRBJ2-7
DNA: TGTGCCAGCAGCGGGGGAGTAGGGTACGAGCAGTACTTC
CDR3: CASSGGVGYEQYF

size: many
D: NA
V: TRBV4-3
J: TRBJ1-5
DNA: TGCGCCAGCAGCCAAGGGGTTGGGAGCAATCAGCCCCAGCATTTT
CDR3: CASSQGVGSNQPQHF

size: many
D: NA
V: TRBV15
J: TRBJ2-5
DNA: TGTGCCACCAGCAGAGATCCAGGGCCCCAAGAGACCCAGTACTTC
CDR3: CATSRDPGPQETQYF

size: many
D: NA
V: TRBV5-6
J: TRBJ1-2
DNA: TGTGCCAGCAGCTTGGGAGTGCCCACGGGCCATGGCTACACCTTC
CDR3: CASSLGVPTGHGYTF

size: many
D: TRBD2
V: TRBV20-1
J: TRBJ2-3
DNA: TGCAGTGCTATTGATGGACTAGCGGCGGCTGGGACGCAGTATTTT
CDR3: CSAIDGLAAAGTQYF

size: many
D: TRBD1
V: TRBV20-1
J: TRBJ1-2
DNA: TGCAGTGCTAGGGGGATCCGGGACAGGGTCCATGGCTACACCTTC
CDR3: CSARGIRDRVHGYTF

size: many
D: TRBD1
V: TRBV4-3
J: TRBJ1-1
DNA: TGCGCCAGCAGCCAATCGGGACAGGGGGACACTGAAGCTTTCTTT
CDR3: CASSQSGQGDTEAFF

size: many
D: TRBD1
V: TRBV4-2
J: TRBJ2-7
DNA: TGTGCCAGCAGCCAACCCGGGACAGGGTTTGACGAGCAGTACTTC
CDR3: CASSQPGTGFDEQYF

size: many
D: NA
V: TRBV5-1
J: TRBJ2-7
DNA: TGCGCCAGCAGCTTGAGGGACTACGAGCAGTACTTC
CDR3: CASSLRDYEQYF

size: many
D: NA
V: TRBV6-2/TRBV6-3
J: TRBJ2-7
DNA: TGTGCCAGCAGTTCGGGGGCCAGCGAGCAGTACTTC
CDR3: CASSSGASEQYF

size: many
D: TRBD2
V: TRBV14
J: TRBJ2-3
DNA: TGTGCCAGCAGCCAAACGGGGGGAAGCACAGATACGCAGTATTTT
CDR3: CASSQTGGSTDTQYF

size: NA
D: NA
V: TRBV18
J: TRBJ2-5
DNA: TGTGCCAGCTCACCACGACAGCAAGAGAACCAGTACTTC
CDR3: CASSPRQQENQYF

size: many
D: NA
V: TRBV4-3
J: TRBJ1-2
DNA: TGCGCCAGCAGCCAAGATGGGCCCGAGGGTGCCGTTGGCTACACCTTC
CDR3: CASSQDGPEGAVGYTF

size: many
D: TRBD1
V: TRBV12-3/TRBV12-4
J: TRBJ2-3
DNA: TGTGCCAGCAGTCCCCGGACAGGCCCCACAGATACGCAGTATTTT
CDR3: CASSPRTGPTDTQYF